A selection of T cell receptor beta chains follows, all from one sample in a study of blood T cell repertoires in COVID-19. The method was immunoSEQ multiplex PCR; TCRdb's version includes in-frame clones alone and lacks a portion of them. The sample includes over 90,000 clones, 84% of them seen just once. Material for sequencing was peripheral blood. These receptors originate from a middle-aged man with active or convalescent COVID-19. CDR3s include the opening cysteine and the closing phenylalanine or tryptophan. A D gene is named only where the DNA matches it firmly. Part of the rows lack a size; the others show once, few, many or a class for expanded clones.

abundance | j_gene | d_gene | v_gene | CDR3nt | CDR3aa
few | TRBJ1-3 | TRBD1 | TRBV30 | TGTGCCTGGAGACACGACAGGGGCCGTGGAAACACCATATATTTT | CAWRHDRGRGNTIYF
. | TRBJ1-2 | . | TRBV19 | TGTGCCAGTAATCCGGGGAGTTTTGGCTACACCTTC | CASNPGSFGYTF
. | TRBJ1-4 | TRBD1 | TRBV7-2 | TGTGCCAGCAGCTTACCGGGACAGGGTATACGCGAAAAACTGTTTTTT | CASSLPGQGIREKLFF
. | TRBJ1-2 | . | TRBV3-1/TRBV3-2 | TGTGCCAGCAGCCAGGCGTACGGGGATAACTATGGCTACACCTTC | CASSQAYGDNYGYTF
. | TRBJ2-3 | TRBD2 | TRBV9 | TGTGCCAGCAGCGTAGAAGGAGCTGGCGGGGGGGCCTACACAGATACGCAGTATTTT | CASSVEGAGGGAYTDTQYF
few | TRBJ2-3 | . | TRBV14 | TGTGCCAGCAGCCGAAGGACTTCTTTCACAGATACGCAGTATTTT | CASSRRTSFTDTQYF
. | TRBJ1-2 | TRBD1 | TRBV19 | TGTGCCAGTAGCCCGGACAGGTGGGGCTATGGCTACACCTTC | CASSPDRWGYGYTF
. | TRBJ2-7 | . | TRBV29-1 | TGCAGCGTTTCCAGTCCGCCGGGAGAGCAGTACTTC | CSVSSPPGEQYF
. | TRBJ2-5 | . | TRBV28 | TGTGCCAGCACGAGGGGGAAGGAGACCCAGTACTTC | CASTRGKETQYF
. | TRBJ1-2 | . | TRBV30 | TGTGCCTGGAGTGCTCGGTCAGGGAAGGGGAACTATGGCTACACCTTC | CAWSARSGKGNYGYTF